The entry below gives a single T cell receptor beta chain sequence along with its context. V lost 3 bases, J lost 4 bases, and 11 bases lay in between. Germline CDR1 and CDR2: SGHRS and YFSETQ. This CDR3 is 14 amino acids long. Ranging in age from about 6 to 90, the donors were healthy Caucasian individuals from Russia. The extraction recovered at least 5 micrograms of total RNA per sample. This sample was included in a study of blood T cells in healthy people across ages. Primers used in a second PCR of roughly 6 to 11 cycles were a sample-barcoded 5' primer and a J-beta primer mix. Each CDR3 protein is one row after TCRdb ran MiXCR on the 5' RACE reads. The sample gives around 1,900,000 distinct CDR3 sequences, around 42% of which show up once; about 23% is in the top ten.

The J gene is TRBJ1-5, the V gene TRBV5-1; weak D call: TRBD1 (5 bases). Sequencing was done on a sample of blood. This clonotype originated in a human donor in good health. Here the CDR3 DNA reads TGCGCCAGCAGCTCGGGACCGAGAAATCAGCCCCAGCATTTT. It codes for CASSSGPRNQPQHF.